These 6 T cell receptor beta chains originate from one sample sequenced in a study of T cell responses to AZD1222 COVID-19 vaccine. Using immunoSEQ multiplex PCR, the repertoire was profiled, and TCRdb retains in-frame clones only, with some absent. The sample comprises tens of thousands of clones, approximately 90% of which are singletons, and 22% rests with the top ten. The material was peripheral blood, obtained on day 0 of AZD1222 vaccination. These receptors came from an adult in good health.

There are a few counts of this clone. The chain combines TRBV5-1 with TRBJ1-3; 9 nucleotides match TRBD1. The CDR3 covers 15 residues. With V trimmed by 4 bases and J by 3 bases, 5 bases remained unmatched. Per the germline V gene, CDR1 is SGHRS and CDR2 is YFSETQ. CDR3: CASSPGQGYGNTIYF. Written as DNA, the CDR3 is TGCGCCAGCAGCCCGGGACAGGGCTATGGAAACACCATATATTTT. Supplemented by reference TRBV5-1 and TRBJ1-3, the full variable domain reads KAGVTQTPRYLIKTRGQQVTLSCSPISGHRSVSWYQQTPGQGLQFLFEYFSETQRNKGNFPGRFSGRQFSNSRSEMNVSTLELGDSALYLCASSPGQGYGNTIYFGEGSWLTVV.

The chain has TRBV5-1 and TRBJ1-2, with 7 nucleotides matching TRBD1. The CDR3 sequence is 13 residues long. CDR1 and CDR2 (germline): SGHRS, YFSETQ. V lost 4 bases to trimming and J lost 4 bases; unmatched junction nucleotides: 4. The CDR3 spells CASSPGQAYGYTF. The CDR3 DNA sequence: TGCGCCAGCAGCCCCGGACAGGCCTATGGCTACACCTTC.

Concerning this clone: The junction departs from the called germline gene at one end, perhaps through a read error. V gene TRBV9 combines with J gene TRBJ2-7; TRBD2 matches 8 bases. This CDR3 spans 15 amino acids. Germline CDR1 and CDR2: SGDLS and YYNGEE. CDR3: CASSGLGLAPNLGDF. DNA of the CDR3: TGTGCCAGCAGCGGACTAGGACTAGCACCCAATCTCGGAGACTTC.

The chain is built from TRBV19 and TRBJ2-1; possibly TRBD2 for D (6 bases). Germline CDR1 is LNHDA and CDR2 is SQIVND (reference sequence). Trimming removed 2 bases from V and 10 bases from J, with 18 bases in between. The CDR3 spans 15 residues. The CDR3 nucleotides read TGTGCCAGTAGTATACGCGGGGCCCGAGAGGGGGAGCAGTTCTTC. Protein: CASSIRGAREGEQFF.

This rearrangement joins TRBV11-3 to TRBJ1-6; D gene unclear. This CDR3 is 14 amino acids long. V lost 3 bases, J lost 10 bases, and 13 bases lay in between. Per germline, CDR1 SGHNT and CDR2 YENEEA. The CDR3 loop reads CASSLPPVGSPLHF. The CDR3, as DNA: TGTGCCAGCAGCTTGCCCCCAGTCGGGTCACCCCTCCACTTT.

This clone has just one count. This sequence joins TRBV5-1 and TRBJ2-6; no definite D call. Trimming pared 1 base from V and 0 bases from J, leaving 8 bases between. Germline V CDR1 and CDR2: SGHRS, YFSETQ. CDR3 length: 16 residues. CDR3 nucleotides: TGCGCCAGCAGCTTGTACAGTTCCTCTGGGGCCAACGTCCTGACTTTC. Its translation: CASSLYSSSGANVLTF.